These 10 T cell receptor beta chains were sequenced from one sample in a study of shared clonotypes between healthy human individuals (dated by TCRdb to 2020 to 2022). Library method: the immunoSEQ multiplex PCR assay. The source is immuneACCESS, and TCRdb retained only in-frame sequences with V and J called. Part of the clones is not carried over; for the studies checked, unresolved V genes explain less than half of this, and the remainder is unexplained. The sample data list some 1,100,000 clones, and around three quarters of these were observed just once. The ten largest clones add up to about 0.52% of the sample. Sequencing was carried out using memory CD4+ T cells from PBMCs. The meaning of the sample's cell subset or site label: CD45RA-negative fraction. The receptors derive from a man between 18 and 35 years old in good health. Some clones in this sample may be carry-over from other donors' samples.

The V gene is TRBV5-1, the J gene TRBJ2-7; the D call may be TRBD1 or TRBD2 (5 bases each). Trimming cost V 4 bases and J 0 bases, with 20 bases left between them. The CDR3 spans 17 residues. CDR1 is SGHRS, CDR2 YFSETQ, per germline. CDR3 loop: CASSTTARGSYSYEQYF. DNA of the CDR3: TGCGCCAGCAGCACTACTGCGAGGGGATCCTACTCCTACGAGCAGTACTTC.

This clone has just a few counts. The chain employs TRBV6-5 and TRBJ2-5; TRBD1 aligns across 8 bases. Germline V gene lookup returns CDR1 MNHEY and CDR2 SVGAGI. Unmatched junction bases numbered 9, after V lost 2 bases and J lost 7 bases. The CDR3 extends over 15 amino acids. CDR3 nucleotides: TGTGCCAGCAGTTACCAGGGGGCAAAGCCTTCGACCCAGTACTTC. Residues: CASSYQGAKPSTQYF.

This chain connects TRBV27 to TRBJ1-1; 7 bases agree with TRBD1. CDR1 MNHEY and CDR2 SMNVEV come from the germline V gene (reference sequence). There are 12 residues in the CDR3. Germline trimming cut 6 bases from V and 10 bases from J; bases unmatched to any gene: 8. The CDR3 DNA reads as TGTGCCAGCAGCCCAACAGGGGATGCAGCTTTCTTT. Translated: CASSPTGDAAFF.

The V gene is TRBV28, the J gene TRBJ1-4; 8 positions agree with TRBD1. Losses at the gene ends were 6 bases for V and 4 bases for J; bases not matched to a gene: 7. This CDR3 comprises 15 residues. Germline CDR1 is MDHEN and CDR2 is SYDVKM. CDR3 protein: CASRQTGADNEKLFF. CDR3 coding DNA: TGTGCCAGCAGGCAGACAGGGGCAGATAATGAAAAACTGTTTTTT.

The chain links TRBV19 to TRBJ2-3; D may correspond to TRBD1 or TRBD2 (6 bases each). CDR1 is LNHDA, CDR2 SQIVND, per germline (reference sequence). Trimming removed 8 bases at V and 9 bases at J, with 21 bases between. The CDR3 spans 14 residues. DNA of the CDR3: TGTGCCAGTCATAGCGGAGGGGGAGGTCTCACGCAGTATTTT. Amino acids: CASHSGGGGLTQYF. Variable domain in full (rest from reference TRBV19 and TRBJ2-3): DGGITQSPKYLFRKEGQNVTLSCEQNLNHDAMYWYRQDPGQGLRLIYYSQIVNDFQKGDIAEGYSVSREKKESFPLTVTSAQKNPTAFYLCASHSGGGGLTQYFGPGTRLTVL.

This chain joins TRBV6-6 and TRBJ2-3; TRBD2 agrees at 12 bases. The CDR3 contains 15 residues. V was pared by 6 bases and J by 5 bases, with 6 bases of the junction left unmatched. Germline V gives CDR1 MNHNY, CDR2 SVGAGI (reference sequence). The CDR3 DNA follows: TGTGCCAGCAGACCTAGCGGGAGGGCGGGAGATACGCAGTATTTT. Protein product: CASRPSGRAGDTQYF.

This clone was seen only a few times. The gene calls are TRBV11-1 and TRBJ2-5; D possibly uses TRBD1 or TRBD2 (5 bases each). V was trimmed by 6 bases and J by 2 bases, leaving 19 bases between them. The CDR3 length is 16 residues. Germline loops: CDR1 SGHAT, CDR2 FQDESV (reference sequence). The CDR3 nucleotides read TGTGCCAGCAGTAAAACAGTCGGGGCGACACAAGAGACCCAGTACTTC. As protein: CASSKTVGATQETQYF.

The table lists this clone with a count of one. The chain links TRBV18 to TRBJ2-2; D unclear. Per germline, CDR1 KGHSH and CDR2 LQKENI. Deletions cut 4 bases from V and 4 bases from J, with 13 bases between. The CDR3 runs 15 residues. CDR3 region: CASSQRQLGTGELFF. The CDR3 nucleotides read TGTGCCAGCTCACAACGCCAGTTGGGCACCGGGGAGCTGTTTTTT.

The V gene is TRBV20-1, the J gene TRBJ2-7; 7 bases fit TRBD2. CDR1 DFQATT and CDR2 SNEGSKA come from the germline V gene (reference sequence). Trimming cost V 6 bases and J 3 bases; bases outside gene matches: 2. This CDR3 contains 11 residues. CDR3 bases: TGCAGTGCGGGGACTAACTACGAGCAGTACTTC. This translates into CSAGTNYEQYF.

The rearrangement uses TRBV5-1 and TRBJ2-2; tentative D call: TRBD2 (6 bases). Trimming cost V 4 bases and J 5 bases, with 12 bases left between them. This CDR3 region has 14 residues. CDR1 and CDR2 from the germline V gene are SGHRS and YFSETQ. CDR3 region: CASSETAGTGELFF. As DNA, the CDR3 is TGCGCCAGCAGCGAGACCGCGGGGACCGGGGAGCTGTTTTTT.